This TCR beta chain was profiled in a study of T cells after yellow fever vaccination. At the level of the study: The SMART-Seq v4 Ultra Low Input method served to prepare the low-cell-number fractions. Regarding the study as a whole: Weaker, the secondary response peaked sooner, at day 5 versus 15.

Synthesis of TCR cDNA relied on 5'RACE template switching, which attached a universal primer site and UMIs. TCRdb used MiXCR to reprocess the 5' RACE reads, holding one entry per CDR3 protein. This sample has hundreds of thousands of distinct CDR3 sequences, with roughly an eighth found just once. This clonotype was detected many times. No antigen is known for it. Germline loops: CDR1 SGHAT, CDR2 FQNNGV. V lost 0 bases, J lost 0 bases, and 4 bases stayed unmatched. The length of the CDR3 is 17 residues. This receptor was obtained from a man in his thirties or forties who received the YFV17D yellow fever vaccine. Source: PBMCs, taken on the day of the yellow fever booster vaccination. The chain joins TRBV11-2 to TRBJ2-2; 7 bases map to TRBD1. CDR3 in amino acids: CASSLDRDRTNTGELFF. The CDR3 DNA is TGTGCCAGCAGCTTAGACCGGGACAGAACGAACACCGGGGAGCTGTTTTTT.